This TCR beta chain was captured in a study of PD-L1 blockade in urothelial cancer. TCRdb's copy holds only in-frame clones and misses some; the assay was immunoSEQ multiplex PCR. This sample has about 45,000 clones, with more than 75% found just once. The CDR3 spans 14 residues. Germline lookup yields CDR1 MDHEN and CDR2 SYDVKM. V lost 6 bases and J 4 bases, leaving 14 bases between the germline ends. Described time point: peripheral blood 6 weeks after treatment start. Material: PBMCs, obtained around atezolizumab (anti-PD-L1) treatment. The chain carries TRBV28 and TRBJ2-3; a possible D gene is TRBD2 (7 bases). The TCR sequence derives from a man between 60 and 70 years old with urothelial cancer. The CDR3 is CASSSPGGSDTQYF. As DNA, the CDR3 is TGTGCCAGCAGCTCTCCGGGGGGCTCAGATACGCAGTATTTT.